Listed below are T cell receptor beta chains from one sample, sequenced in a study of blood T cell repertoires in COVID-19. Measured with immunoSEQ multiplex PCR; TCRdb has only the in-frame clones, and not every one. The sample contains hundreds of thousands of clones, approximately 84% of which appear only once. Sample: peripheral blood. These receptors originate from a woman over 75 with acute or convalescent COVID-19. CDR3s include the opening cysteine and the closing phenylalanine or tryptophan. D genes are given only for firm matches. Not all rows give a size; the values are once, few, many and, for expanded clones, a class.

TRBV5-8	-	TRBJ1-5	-	TGTGCCAGCGGCAACAATCAGCCCCAGCATTTT	CASGNNQPQHF
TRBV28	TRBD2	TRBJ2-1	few	TGTGCCAGCACCGTACCGGGACTAGCGGGATTCAATGAGCAGTTCTTC	CASTVPGLAGFNEQFF
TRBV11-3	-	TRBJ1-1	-	TGTGCCAGCAGCCCGCAGGGAGGTAACACTGAAGCTTTCTTT	CASSPQGGNTEAFF
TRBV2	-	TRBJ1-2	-	TGTGCCAGCGCCCCGGGGTCAAGGGGCTACACCTTC	CASAPGSRGYTF
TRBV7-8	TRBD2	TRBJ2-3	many	TGTGCCAGCAGCCCGCTAGCGGGGGCCGGGGTAGATACGCAGTATTTT	CASSPLAGAGVDTQYF
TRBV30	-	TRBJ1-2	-	TGTGCCGTGGAACAGGGATCCTATGGCTACACCTTC	CAVEQGSYGYTF
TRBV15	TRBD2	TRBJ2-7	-	TGTGCCACCAGCAGAGCTGGGGGAGGGTCCTACGAGCAGTACTTC	CATSRAGGGSYEQYF
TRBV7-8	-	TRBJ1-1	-	TGTGCCAGCAGCCCCGACGGGGGGGGCGACACTGAAGCTTTCTTT	CASSPDGGGDTEAFF
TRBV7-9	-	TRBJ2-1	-	TGTGCCAGCAGCCGGCGCGGAGACAGTGACGGTCTCGATGAGCAGTTCTTC	CASSRRGDSDGLDEQFF
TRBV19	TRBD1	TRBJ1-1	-	TGTGCCAGTAGAACAACCGAAAGACAGGGCGCCACTGAAGCTTTCTTT	CASRTTERQGATEAFF
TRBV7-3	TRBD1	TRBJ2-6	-	TGTGCCAGCAGGGACAGGGCTGGGGCCAACGTCCTGACTTTC	CASRDRAGANVLTF
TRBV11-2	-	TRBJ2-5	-	TGTGCCAGCAGCTTAACTGGGCGACAGACCCAGTACTTC	CASSLTGRQTQYF
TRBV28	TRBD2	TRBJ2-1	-	TGTGCCAGCAGGCCCAGCGGGAACTACAATGAGCAGTTCTTC	CASRPSGNYNEQFF
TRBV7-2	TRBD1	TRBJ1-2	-	TGTGCCAGCAGCCGTTATTTGGACAGGGGAGTCGGCTACACCTTC	CASSRYLDRGVGYTF
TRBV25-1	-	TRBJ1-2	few	TGTGCCAGCAGTGAGAGTACCGGGACATGGGGCTACACCTTC	CASSESTGTWGYTF
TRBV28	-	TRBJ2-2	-	TGTGCCAGCAGTGCCTCTAGGGGGGGAACCGGGGAGCTGTTTTTT	CASSASRGGTGELFF
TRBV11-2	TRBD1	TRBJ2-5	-	TGTGCCAGCAGCTTAGCCGGGACAGGGGGAGAGACCCAGTACTTC	CASSLAGTGGETQYF
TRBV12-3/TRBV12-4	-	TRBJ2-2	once	TGTGCCAGCAGTTGGGGTCGGGAGGAGCTGTTTTTT	CASSWGREELFF
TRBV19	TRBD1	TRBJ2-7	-	TGTGCCAGTAGTCCCGGGACAGGACTCACCTACGAGCAGTACTTC	CASSPGTGLTYEQYF
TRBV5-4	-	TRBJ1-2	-	TGTGCCAGCAGCTTGACCCAGGCCCGATATGGCTACACCTTC	CASSLTQARYGYTF
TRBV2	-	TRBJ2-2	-	TGTGCCAGCAGTGGAGGGCGCGTCGGGGAGCTGTTTTTT	CASSGGRVGELFF